The 21 T cell receptor beta chains presented below share a single source sample, sequenced in a study of shared clonotypes between healthy human individuals. Data came from immunoSEQ multiplex PCR; TCRdb stores just in-frame clones and leaves some out. The data show approximately 340,000 clones, around 72% seen once. The sample consisted of memory CD4+ T cells sorted from blood. Subset specified: CD45RA-negative fraction. The receptors derive from a man aged 25-40 years in good health.

The chain uses TRBV29-1 and TRBJ2-2; 13 positions agree with TRBD2. Looked up from germline, CDR1 is SQVTM and CDR2 is ANQGSEA. Unmatched junction bases numbered 16, after V lost 6 bases and J lost 6 bases. This CDR3 is 18 amino acids long. The CDR3 nucleotides read TGCAGCGTAGCCTACTCACTAGCGGGAGGGCCTGTCGCCGGGGAGCTGTTTTTT. This sequence encodes CSVAYSLAGGPVAGELFF.

The V and J genes are TRBV4-1 and TRBJ2-3; the D gene is possibly TRBD1 (7 bases). CDR1 and CDR2 from the germline V gene are MGHRA and YSYEKL. This CDR3 has 16 amino acids. The V end was cut by 6 bases, the J end by 8 bases, with 24 bases between. CDR3 residues: CASSPLGGGKGVTQYF. CDR3 sequence (DNA): TGCGCCAGCAGTCCACTAGGGGGCGGGAAGGGAGTTACGCAGTATTTT.

This clone was detected only once. The J gene is TRBJ1-5, the V gene TRBV10-3, with D perhaps matching TRBD1 (6 bases). The ends were cut back, 3 bases at V and 0 bases at J, with 12 bases in the middle. The CDR3 consists of 16 residues. Germline V gives CDR1 ENHRY, CDR2 SYGVKD. The CDR3 DNA is TGTGCCATCAGTGATAGACAGGCGCTTAGCAATCAGCCCCAGCATTTT. Protein product: CAISDRQALSNQPQHF.

This chain connects TRBV5-1 to TRBJ2-1, with D unclear. The CDR3 has 13 residues. Germline CDR1 and CDR2: SGHRS and YFSETQ. The V gene lost 0 bases and the J gene lost 2 bases, with 3 bases spanning the gap. CDR3 loop: CASSLDPYNEQFF. As DNA, the CDR3 is TGCGCCAGCAGCTTGGACCCCTACAATGAGCAGTTCTTC.

V usage is TRBV19 and J usage is TRBJ1-1; D not resolved. The ends were cut back, 7 bases at V and 0 bases at J, with 6 bases in the middle. The CDR3 loop spans 12 amino acids. CDR1 is LNHDA, CDR2 SQIVND, per germline (reference sequence). CDR3 amino acids: CASTSMNTEAFF. The CDR3 nucleotides are TGTGCCAGTACCTCTATGAACACTGAAGCTTTCTTT.

The chain employs TRBV6-5 and TRBJ2-3; possibly TRBD1 for D (5 bases). This CDR3 contains 14 residues. The germline gives CDR1 MNHEY, CDR2 SVGAGI. V lost 2 bases to trimming and J lost 5 bases, with 11 bases between them. The CDR3 loop is CASSYQQGRDTQYF. In nucleotides, the CDR3 is TGTGCCAGCAGTTACCAGCAGGGAAGAGATACGCAGTATTTT.

The CDR3 nucleotides are TGTGCCAGCAGCTTAGGGGTGGGGGGCACTGAAGCTTTCTTT. This sequence encodes CASSLGVGGTEAFF. The J gene is TRBJ1-1, the V gene TRBV7-9; TRBD1 is a possible D gene (5 bases). Trimming removed 1 base from V and 4 bases from J, with 10 bases in between. This CDR3 has 14 amino acids. CDR1 and CDR2 (germline): SEHNR, FQNEAQ (reference sequence).

Here the CDR3 reads CASSLEFNYEQYF. The CDR3 region has the DNA TGTGCCAGCAGCTTAGAGTTTAACTACGAGCAGTACTTC. The rearrangement links TRBV11-2 to TRBJ2-7; no clear D. The CDR3 has 13 amino acids. The germline V gene encodes CDR1 SGHAT and CDR2 FQNNGV. V gave up 0 bases and J gave up 3 bases, with 6 bases separating them.

The chain recombines TRBV25-1 with TRBJ2-2; 7 nucleotides agree with TRBD2. Germline CDR1 and CDR2: MGHDK and SYGVNS. The CDR3 is made up of 18 amino acids. J was trimmed by 2 bases and V by 6 bases; bases with no gene match: 15. DNA for the CDR3: TGTGCCAGCAGCCCCATCCCAGGGAGGGGAGGAAACACCGGGGAGCTGTTTTTT. Protein product: CASSPIPGRGGNTGELFF.

This clone has more than one count but fewer than ten. The chain employs TRBV7-2 and TRBJ1-1, with D unresolved. V gave up 6 bases and J gave up 7 bases, with 21 bases separating them. CDR3 size: 15 residues. Germline loops: CDR1 SGHTA, CDR2 FQGNSA. The CDR3: CASRMDPRRVGEAFF. The CDR3 coding sequence is TGTGCCAGCAGAATGGACCCGCGTCGGGTGGGTGAAGCTTTCTTT.

The chain is built from TRBV28 and TRBJ1-3; D possibly corresponds to TRBD1 (5 bases). The V gene lost 4 bases and the J gene lost 0 bases, with 16 bases spanning the gap. This CDR3 has 17 residues. Germline V lookup: CDR1 MDHEN, CDR2 SYDVKM. The CDR3 DNA reads as TGTGCCAGCAGTTCCCTGCTGTTCGACAGCTCTGGAAACACCATATATTTT. This encodes CASSSLLFDSSGNTIYF.

The V and J genes are TRBV6-1 and TRBJ2-7; D call uncertain. CDR3 length equals 15 residues. CDR1 MNHNS and CDR2 SASEGT come from the germline V gene. V lost 0 bases and J lost 4, with 13 bases in between. The CDR3 sequence: CASSEAFLTLYEQYF. CDR3 coding DNA: TGTGCCAGCAGTGAAGCGTTCCTTACGCTGTACGAGCAGTACTTC.

This clone was counted a few times. CDR3 region: CASKRTGGEGVYTF. CDR3 in DNA: TGTGCCAGCAAAAGGACAGGAGGGGAGGGGGTCTACACCTTC. This rearrangement joins TRBV2 to TRBJ1-2, with TRBD1 matching 7 bases. Losses at the gene ends were 7 bases for V and 10 bases for J; bases not matched to a gene: 15. Germline values: CDR1 SNHLY, CDR2 FYNNEI. The CDR3 has 14 residues.

In this sample, this clone turned up a few times. V usage is TRBV25-1 and J usage is TRBJ2-1; TRBD2 matches at 8 bases. V was clipped by 4 bases and J by 1 base; unmatched bases: 6. The length of the CDR3 is 16 residues. Germline V gene sequence: CDR1 MGHDK, CDR2 SYGVNS. CDR3 in DNA: TGTGCCAGCAGTGGGGCCAGCGGGAGTTCCTACAATGAGCAGTTCTTC. Encoded protein: CASSGASGSSYNEQFF. The entire variable domain, with the rest obtained from reference TRBV25-1 and TRBJ2-1, is as follows: EADIYQTPRYLVIGTGKKITLECSQTMGHDKMYWYQQDPGMELHLIHYSYGVNSTEKGDLSSESTVSRIRTEHFPLTLESARPSHTSQYLCASSGASGSSYNEQFFGPGTRLTVL.

J is TRBJ2-1 and V is TRBV6-1; D unresolved. CDR1 MNHNS and CDR2 SASEGT come from the germline V gene. V dropped 4 bases and J dropped 0 bases, with 10 bases sitting between them. The CDR3 covers 15 residues. CDR3 loop: CASSGKRSSYNEQFF. The CDR3 region has the DNA TGTGCCAGCAGTGGGAAGCGAAGCTCCTACAATGAGCAGTTCTTC.

This clone was recorded a few times. This chain joins TRBV5-5 and TRBJ1-6; D perhaps matches TRBD1 (5 bases). V lost 2 bases and J lost 8, with 14 bases in between. The germline CDR1 and CDR2 sequences are SGHKS and YYEKEE (reference sequence). The CDR3 is 15 amino acids. The CDR3 spells CASSFRFLGDSPLHF. The CDR3 nucleotides read TGTGCCAGCAGCTTTAGGTTTTTGGGGGATTCACCCCTCCACTTT. Together with reference TRBV5-5 and TRBJ1-6, the CDR3 gives the full variable domain: DAGVTQSPTHLIKTRGQQVTLRCSPISGHKSVSWYQQVLGQGPQFIFQYYEKEERGRGNFPDRFSARQFPNYSSELNVNALLLGDSALYLCASSFRFLGDSPLHFGNGTRLTVT.

This clone was seen only a few times. The chain employs TRBV7-2 and TRBJ2-5, with D hard to call. CDR1 is SGHTA and CDR2 is FQGNSA in the germline V gene. V was trimmed by 1 base and J by 1 base, leaving 4 bases between them. This CDR3 comprises 13 residues. As DNA, the CDR3 is TGTGCCAGCAGCTTAGGGAGCCAAGAGACCCAGTACTTC. Amino acids: CASSLGSQETQYF. The full variable domain, rest sourced from reference TRBV7-2 and TRBJ2-5, is GAGVSQSPSNKVTEKGKDVELRCDPISGHTALYWYRQSLGQGLEFLIYFQGNSAPDKSGLPSDRFSAERTGGSVSTLTIQRTQQEDSAVYLCASSLGSQETQYFGPGTRLLVL.

The chain carries TRBV28 and TRBJ1-2; D not resolved. V was shortened by 4 bases and J by 2 bases, with 8 bases between the two germline ends. The length of the CDR3 is 13 residues. Germline values: CDR1 MDHEN, CDR2 SYDVKM. CDR3 in DNA: TGTGCCAGCAGTTCGGGTGGCAACTATGGCTACACCTTC. It specifies CASSSGGNYGYTF.

The CDR3 coding sequence is TGTGCCATCAGTAAAGGGTACCCGAATGCTTTCTTT. Protein: CAISKGYPNAFF. The genes are TRBV10-3 and TRBJ1-1; D is undetermined. V was trimmed by 5 bases and J by 11 bases, leaving 15 bases between them. The CDR3 runs 12 residues. The germline gives CDR1 ENHRY, CDR2 SYGVKD.

V usage is TRBV11-2 and J usage is TRBJ2-3; TRBD1 aligns across 9 bases. The CDR3 covers 14 residues. With V trimmed by 3 bases and J by 4 bases, 2 bases remained unmatched. From germline, CDR1 is SGHAT and CDR2 FQNNGV. This chain's CDR3 is CASSFDRGADTQYF. The CDR3 coding sequence is TGTGCCAGCAGCTTCGACAGGGGGGCAGATACGCAGTATTTT.

The rearrangement uses TRBV5-8 and TRBJ2-1; tentatively, D is TRBD2 (6 bases). V was cut by 1 base and J by 4 bases, with 12 bases left in between. Germline CDR1 and CDR2: SGHTS and YDEGEE. This CDR3 is 15 amino acids long. The CDR3 sequence: CASSLFRDSYNEQFF. The CDR3 DNA is TGTGCCAGCAGCTTGTTCCGGGACTCTTACAATGAGCAGTTCTTC.